The 14 T cell receptor beta chains presented below share a single source sample, sequenced in a study of blood T cell repertoires in COVID-19. Produced via immunoSEQ multiplex PCR; TCRdb's table is partial and in-frame only. The sample contains 150,000 to 200,000 clones, 86% of which appear only once. Sequenced sample: peripheral blood. The receptors come from a woman aged 70-85 years with acute or convalescent COVID-19.

This clone was observed a few times. The chain has TRBV5-1 and TRBJ1-1; 9 positions agree with TRBD1. The junction had 2 bases not matched to a gene; V was cut back by 5 bases and J by 0 bases. This CDR3 has 14 residues. Germline CDR1 SGHRS, CDR2 YFSETQ. Here the CDR3 reads CASRRTGVNTEAFF. The CDR3 nucleotides are TGCGCCAGCAGGCGGACAGGGGTGAACACTGAAGCTTTCTTT.

J is TRBJ2-2 and V is TRBV3-1 (or the pseudogene TRBV3-2); D not resolved. CDR3 length equals 16 residues. Looked up from germline, CDR1 is LGHDT and CDR2 is YNNKEL (reference sequence). Between the trimmed V and J ends, which lost 2 bases and 0 bases, there was a span of 10 bases. The CDR3 here is CASSQFVQPNTGELFF. The CDR3 nucleotides read TGTGCCAGCAGCCAATTTGTACAGCCGAACACCGGGGAGCTGTTTTTT.

A word on this clone: The junction differs from germline at one of its ends, possibly a read error. The chain has TRBV4-2 and TRBJ1-6; D remains unclear. The CDR3 length is 14 residues. Germline CDR1 is LGHNA and CDR2 is YNFKEQ. In DNA form, the CDR3 reads TGTGCCAGCAGCCAAGAAACCTACAATTCACCCCTCCACTTT. Translating gives CASSQETYNSPLHF.

This chain uses TRBV6-5 with TRBJ1-5; no clear D gene. V was shortened by 6 bases and J by 9 bases, with 18 bases between the two germline ends. The CDR3 loop spans 14 amino acids. CDR1 and CDR2 from the germline V gene are MNHEY and SVGAGI. The chain's CDR3 is CASRRSFNTGPQHF. For the CDR3, the DNA is TGTGCCAGCAGAAGATCTTTCAACACGGGGCCCCAGCATTTT.

The chain uses TRBV28 and TRBJ1-1, with D tentatively TRBD1 (6 bases). V lost 6 bases to trimming and J lost 5 bases, with 19 bases between them. Per germline, CDR1 MDHEN and CDR2 SYDVKM. The CDR3 covers 15 residues. The CDR3 bases are TGTGCCAGCAGGGGAGCAGGGGTGGGGAAAACTGAAGCTTTCTTT. Encoded protein: CASRGAGVGKTEAFF.

The J gene is TRBJ2-7, the V gene TRBV15; TRBD2 matches at 10 bases. The germline V gene encodes CDR1 LNHNV and CDR2 YYDKDF (reference sequence). The CDR3 is made up of 16 amino acids. V dropped 0 bases and J dropped 1; count of bases not matched to a gene: 3. In DNA form, the CDR3 reads TGTGCCACCAGCAGAGATCCACTAGCGGGATCCTACGAGCAGTACTTC. This codes for CATSRDPLAGSYEQYF.

The J gene is TRBJ2-1, the V gene TRBV2, with 10 bases aligning to TRBD2. The CDR3 totals 13 residues. V dropped 6 bases and J dropped 8; count of bases not matched to a gene: 4. From germline, CDR1 is SNHLY and CDR2 FYNNEI. As DNA, the CDR3 is TGTGCCAGCAGACGGACTAGCGGCTATGAGCAGTTCTTC. This encodes CASRRTSGYEQFF.

This chain links TRBV4-1 with TRBJ1-4; 7 bases are shared with TRBD1. Germline V CDR1 and CDR2: MGHRA, YSYEKL. V gave up 4 bases and J gave up 5 bases; unmatched junction bases: 10. The CDR3 is 16 residues long. CDR3 in DNA: TGCGCCAGCAGCCTTCGATGGGACAGCCAAAATGAAAAACTGTTTTTT. Translation gives CASSLRWDSQNEKLFF.

The chain links TRBV3-1 (or the pseudogene TRBV3-2) to TRBJ2-7; 10 bases map to TRBD1. The trim removed 4 bases at V and 3 bases at J, leaving 3 bases unmatched. This CDR3 is 14 amino acids long. The germline CDR1 and CDR2 sequences are LGHDT and YNNKEL (reference sequence). CDR3 DNA: TGTGCCAGCAGCCGGACAGGGGGAAGCTACGAGCAGTACTTC. Encoded protein: CASSRTGGSYEQYF.

The rearrangement joins TRBV7-9 to TRBJ1-1, with 7 nucleotides matching TRBD1. This CDR3 is built from 16 residues. V gave up 7 bases and J gave up 4 bases; unmatched junction bases: 15. Looked up from germline, CDR1 is SEHNR and CDR2 is FQNEAQ (reference sequence). The CDR3 DNA follows: TGTGCCAGCACCGATGTGGGACAGCCGATCGGCACTGAAGCTTTCTTT. It specifies CASTDVGQPIGTEAFF.

V is TRBV2 and J is TRBJ1-2; 10 nucleotides match TRBD1. V lost 11 bases to trimming and J lost 1 base; unmatched junction nucleotides: 10. The CDR3 covers 15 residues. Germline V gene lookup returns CDR1 SNHLY and CDR2 FYNNEI. The CDR3 sequence: CASTRTGGFNYGYTF. CDR3 coding DNA: TGTGCCTCCACTCGGACAGGGGGATTTAACTATGGCTACACCTTC.

The CDR3 region is CASSQVPENTEAFF. Here the CDR3 DNA reads TGTGCCAGCAGCCAAGTCCCAGAGAACACTGAAGCTTTCTTT. This sequence joins TRBV4-2 and TRBJ1-1; no definite D call. Trimming left V 1 base short and J 1 base short, with 7 bases between. CDR3 size: 14 residues. Looked up from germline, CDR1 is LGHNA and CDR2 is YNFKEQ.

This clone has only one observation. The rearrangement joins TRBV4-1 to TRBJ2-3; 10 bases agree with TRBD2. CDR1 is MGHRA, CDR2 YSYEKL, per germline. The V gene end was trimmed by 0 bases and the J gene end by 3 bases; junction bases not matched to a gene: 3. The CDR3 spans 16 residues. The CDR3 nucleotides are TGCGCCAGCAGCCAAGAACTAGCGGGATGGACAGATACGCAGTATTTT. This translates into CASSQELAGWTDTQYF.

The V and J genes are TRBV2 and TRBJ2-2; D may be TRBD2 (6 bases). Trimming removed 5 bases from V and 5 bases from J, with 12 bases in between. There are 14 residues in the CDR3. Germline lookup yields CDR1 SNHLY and CDR2 FYNNEI. The chain's CDR3 is CASSLGGSTGELFF. The CDR3, as DNA: TGTGCCAGCAGTCTCGGGGGTTCGACCGGGGAGCTGTTTTTT. The full variable domain, its missing parts supplied by reference TRBV2 and TRBJ2-2, is EPEVTQTPSHQVTQMGQEVILRCVPISNHLYFYWYRQILGQKVEFLVSFYNNEISEKSEIFDDQFSVERPDGSNFTLKIRSTKLEDSAMYFCASSLGGSTGELFFGEGSRLTVL.